A single sample is the source of the 13 T cell receptor beta chains below, sequenced in a study of T cell changes during pregnancy in multiple sclerosis. Repertoires were generated with immunoSEQ multiplex PCR, while TCRdb's copy carries only in-frame clones and drops some. Altogether 35,000 to 50,000 clones are present, under 95% being singletons, with the ten largest covering approximately 1.3%. The specimen was PBMCs (not recorded whether the cells were cultured). These receptors were collected from a female donor with multiple sclerosis, enrolled in a pregnancy study.

This clone was picked up a small number of times. The chain couples TRBV30 to TRBJ1-5; possible D gene TRBD1, 5 bases. CDR1 is GTSNPN, CDR2 SVGIG, per germline (reference sequence). The CDR3 runs 14 residues. The V end lost 0 bases, the J end lost 5 bases, and 11 bases lay between the germline ends. CDR3 nucleotide sequence: TGTGCCTGGAGTGTATCTTCAGGGCATCAGCCCCAGCATTTT. This gives the protein CAWSVSSGHQPQHF.

The chain couples TRBV11-2 to TRBJ2-5, with D perhaps matching TRBD1 (6 bases). The CDR3 has 16 residues. Germline CDR1 is SGHAT and CDR2 is FQNNGV. Trimming stripped 1 base from V and 5 bases from J, with 17 bases between. CDR3 residues: CASSLGGHTKRETQYF. CDR3 bases: TGTGCCAGCAGCTTAGGGGGACATACTAAGAGGGAGACCCAGTACTTC. The variable domain in full, with the rest retrieved from reference TRBV11-2 and TRBJ2-5, is EAGVAQSPRYKIIEKRQSVAFWCNPISGHATLYWYQQILGQGPKLLIQFQNNGVVDDSQLPKDRFSAERLKGVDSTLKIQPAKLEDSAVYLCASSLGGHTKRETQYFGPGTRLLVL.

This sequence joins TRBV27 and TRBJ1-2; tentative D call: TRBD1 (5 bases). V shed 5 bases and J shed 5 bases, with 18 bases lying between them. CDR1 MNHEY and CDR2 SMNVEV come from the germline V gene (reference sequence). The CDR3 consists of 15 residues. The CDR3 is CASSTGTVSIYGYTF. The CDR3 coding sequence is TGTGCCAGCAGTACCGGGACGGTATCCATTTATGGCTACACCTTC.

The chain joins TRBV5-1 to TRBJ2-3, with D perhaps TRBD1 or TRBD2 (6 bases each). CDR1 is SGHRS and CDR2 is YFSETQ in the germline V gene. The CDR3 has 16 amino acids. Trimming shortened V by 0 bases and J by 0 bases, and 11 bases separated the two germline ends. The CDR3 sequence is CASSLDSGASTDTQYF. The CDR3 DNA sequence: TGCGCCAGCAGCTTGGATTCGGGGGCCAGCACAGATACGCAGTATTTT.

The chain carries TRBV4-2 and TRBJ1-1, with D hard to call. CDR1 is LGHNA and CDR2 is YNFKEQ in the germline V gene. Trimming removed 2 bases at V and 4 bases at J, with 14 bases between. The CDR3 runs to 15 residues. The CDR3 DNA reads as TGTGCCAGCAGCCAACTGGAGCGGGAGATCACTGAAGCTTTCTTT. This codes for CASSQLEREITEAFF.

The gene calls are TRBV5-4 and TRBJ1-2; D unclear. The V gene lost 4 bases and the J gene lost 8 bases, with 9 bases spanning the gap. Germline CDR1 and CDR2: SGHNT and YYREEE (reference sequence). This CDR3 has 11 amino acids. The CDR3 DNA reads TGTGCCAGCAGCCTGGGCGGAGGCTACACCTTC. Amino acids: CASSLGGGYTF.

The gene calls are TRBV30 and TRBJ1-5; weak D call: TRBD1 (6 bases). The germline CDR1 and CDR2 sequences are GTSNPN and SVGIG (reference sequence). The CDR3 loop spans 18 amino acids. V lost 0 bases to trimming and J lost 4 bases, with 22 bases between them. This CDR3 is CAWSVHFWVGHPNQPQHF. For the CDR3, the DNA is TGTGCCTGGAGTGTACATTTTTGGGTGGGACACCCAAATCAGCCCCAGCATTTT. The full variable domain, with the rest looked up from reference TRBV30 and TRBJ1-5, is SQTIHQWPATLVQPVGSPLSLECTVEGTSNPNLYWYRQAAGRGLQLLFYSVGIGQISSEVPQNLSASRPQDRQFILSSKKLLLSDSGFYLCAWSVHFWVGHPNQPQHFGDGTRLSIL.

The rearrangement links TRBV5-6 to TRBJ2-1, with 9 bases aligning to TRBD1. CDR1 is SGHDT and CDR2 is YYEEEE in the germline V gene. V was pared by 3 bases and J by 10 bases, with 14 bases of the junction left unmatched. The CDR3 extends over 16 amino acids. In nucleotides, the CDR3 is TGTGCCAGCAGCTCCCCGCGATCCGGACAGGGGTTCGAGCAGTTCTTC. It translates to CASSSPRSGQGFEQFF. The full variable domain, its missing parts supplied by reference TRBV5-6 and TRBJ2-1, is DAGVTQSPTHLIKTRGQQVTLRCSPKSGHDTVSWYQQALGQGPQFIFQYYEEEERQRGNFPDRFSGHQFPNYSSELNVNALLLGDSALYLCASSSPRSGQGFEQFFGPGTRLTVL.

The chain employs TRBV11-3 and TRBJ2-1; D call uncertain. CDR1 SGHNT and CDR2 YENEEA come from the germline V gene. V lost 5 bases and J 0 bases, leaving 14 bases between the germline ends. The CDR3 sequence is 16 residues long. CDR3 protein: CASSPTTESSYNEQFF. In nucleotides, the CDR3 is TGTGCCAGCAGCCCGACGACCGAGAGCTCCTACAATGAGCAGTTCTTC.

This clone occurred once. The gene calls are TRBV23-1 and TRBJ2-5; 9 bases map to TRBD1. TRBV23-1 belongs to the ORF category, with a function that is uncertain. CDR3 length: 17 amino acids. V was pared by 3 bases and J by 3 bases, with 11 bases of the junction left unmatched. CDR3 in amino acids: CASSHIWDREEEETQYF. DNA for the CDR3: TGCGCCAGCAGTCATATATGGGACAGGGAGGAAGAAGAGACCCAGTACTTC.

The chain recombines TRBV4-2 with TRBJ2-1; TRBD2 agrees at 7 bases. The trim removed 1 base at V and 3 bases at J, leaving 15 bases unmatched. The CDR3 covers 19 residues. Germline lookup yields CDR1 LGHNA and CDR2 YNFKEQ. In DNA form, the CDR3 reads TGTGCCAGCAGCCAAGCAGATTTTAGCGGGCGACTCGGCTACAATGAGCAGTTCTTC. Translation gives CASSQADFSGRLGYNEQFF.

The chain combines TRBV2 with TRBJ1-5; TRBD1 agrees at 9 bases. CDR1 is SNHLY, CDR2 FYNNEI, per germline. The V and J ends lost 7 bases and 3 bases, in that order; junction bases with no gene match: 7. This CDR3 is 15 amino acids long. This CDR3 reads CASKRTGDYNQPQHF. In nucleotides, the CDR3 is TGTGCCAGCAAAAGGACAGGGGACTACAATCAGCCCCAGCATTTT. The whole variable domain, filled in from reference TRBV2 and TRBJ1-5, reads EPEVTQTPSHQVTQMGQEVILRCVPISNHLYFYWYRQILGQKVEFLVSFYNNEISEKSEIFDDQFSVERPDGSNFTLKIRSTKLEDSAMYFCASKRTGDYNQPQHFGDGTRLSIL.

The chain combines TRBV28 with TRBJ2-7; D is uncertain. This CDR3 comprises 9 residues. With 11 bases removed from V and 3 bases from J, the gap between germline ends came to 5 bases. Germline V gene sequence: CDR1 MDHEN, CDR2 SYDVKM. The CDR3 sequence is CARLYEQYF. The CDR3 nucleotides are TGTGCCCGACTCTACGAGCAGTACTTC.